The next 4 T cell receptor beta chains were all read from a single sample in a study of blood T cell repertoires in COVID-19. The repertoire was sequenced with immunoSEQ multiplex PCR; TCRdb's copy has only in-frame clones and lacks some. The data contain approximately 130,000 clones, approximately 86% of them singletons. Sequencing was performed on PBMCs or T cells enriched from blood (not recorded which). The receptors originated from a woman aged 45-65 years who had recovered from COVID-19.

This clone appeared a few times. The chain links TRBV7-9 to TRBJ2-1, with TRBD2 identical over 9 bases. CDR1 is SEHNR, CDR2 FQNEAQ, per germline (reference sequence). This CDR3 has 16 amino acids. J gave up 7 bases and V 5 bases, and 12 bases lay outside the gene matches. The CDR3 reads CASSNQGGTSRNEQFF. CDR3 nucleotides: TGTGCCAGCAGCAACCAGGGCGGGACTAGCAGGAATGAGCAGTTCTTC.

This clone was seen once. The same CDR3 is also encoded by other DNA sequences in this sample. CDR3 DNA sequence: TGCGCCAGCAGTTTTTCTATGACAGCCGTATTTAATTATGGCTACACCTTC. Its translation is CASSFSMTAVFNYGYTF. The chain links TRBV5-1 to TRBJ1-2; possibly TRBD1 for D (5 bases). CDR3 size: 17 residues. CDR1 SGHRS and CDR2 YFSETQ come from the germline V gene. The ends were cut back, 5 bases at V and 5 bases at J, with 25 bases in the middle.

V gene TRBV12-5 combines with J gene TRBJ1-1; a weak D match, TRBD1 (6 bases). This CDR3 spans 14 amino acids. The V gene lost 7 bases and the J gene lost 1 base, with 13 bases spanning the gap. Germline values: CDR1 LGHNT, CDR2 FRNRAP. The CDR3 bases are TGTGCTAGTGACCTGACAGGTCGGAACACTGAAGCTTTCTTT. Residues: CASDLTGRNTEAFF.

The rearrangement uses TRBV19 and TRBJ2-5, with D possibly matching TRBD2 (5 bases). The germline V and J ends were trimmed by 1 base and 6 bases, with 18 bases remaining between them. The CDR3 sequence is 16 residues long. From germline, CDR1 is LNHDA and CDR2 SQIVND (reference sequence). For the CDR3, the DNA is TGTGCCAGTAGTATAGGAAGGGAGACGGCGGTCCAGACCCAGTACTTC. Its translation: CASSIGRETAVQTQYF.